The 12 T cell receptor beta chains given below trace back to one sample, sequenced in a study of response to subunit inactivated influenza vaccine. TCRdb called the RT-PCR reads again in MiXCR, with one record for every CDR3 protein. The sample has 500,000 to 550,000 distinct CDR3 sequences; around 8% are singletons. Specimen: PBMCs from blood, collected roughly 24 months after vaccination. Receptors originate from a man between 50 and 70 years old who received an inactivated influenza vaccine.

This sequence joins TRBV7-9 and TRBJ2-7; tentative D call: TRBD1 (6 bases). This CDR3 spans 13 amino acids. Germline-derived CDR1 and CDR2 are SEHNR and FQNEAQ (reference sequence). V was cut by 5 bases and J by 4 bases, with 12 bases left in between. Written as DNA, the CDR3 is TGTGCCAGCAGCATAACAGGGTCTTACGAGCAGTACTTC. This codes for CASSITGSYEQYF.

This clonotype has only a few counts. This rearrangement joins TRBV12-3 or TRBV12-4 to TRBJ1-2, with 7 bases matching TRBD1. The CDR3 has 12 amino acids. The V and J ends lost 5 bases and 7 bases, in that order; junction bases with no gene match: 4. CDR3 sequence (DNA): TGTGCCAGCAGTCTACGACAGGGTGGCTACACCTTC. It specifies CASSLRQGGYTF.

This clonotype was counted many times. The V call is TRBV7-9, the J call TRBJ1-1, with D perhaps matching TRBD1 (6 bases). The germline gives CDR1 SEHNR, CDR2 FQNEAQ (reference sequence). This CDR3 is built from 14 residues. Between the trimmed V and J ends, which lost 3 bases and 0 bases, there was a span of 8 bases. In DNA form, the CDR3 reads TGTGCCAGCAGCTTGGGGGACATGAACACTGAAGCTTTCTTT. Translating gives CASSLGDMNTEAFF. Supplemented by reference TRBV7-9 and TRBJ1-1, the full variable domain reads DTGVSQNPRHKITKRGQNVTFRCDPISEHNRLYWYRQTLGQGPEFLTYFQNEAQLEKSRLLSDRFSAERPKGSFSTLEIQRTEQGDSAMYLCASSLGDMNTEAFFGQGTRLTVV.

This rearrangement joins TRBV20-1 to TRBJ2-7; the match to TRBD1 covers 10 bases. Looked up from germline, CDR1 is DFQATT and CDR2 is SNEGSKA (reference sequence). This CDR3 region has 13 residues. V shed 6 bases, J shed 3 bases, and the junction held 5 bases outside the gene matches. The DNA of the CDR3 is TGCAGTGCGGGGGGGACAGGGGTCTACGAGCAGTACTTC. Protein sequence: CSAGGTGVYEQYF.

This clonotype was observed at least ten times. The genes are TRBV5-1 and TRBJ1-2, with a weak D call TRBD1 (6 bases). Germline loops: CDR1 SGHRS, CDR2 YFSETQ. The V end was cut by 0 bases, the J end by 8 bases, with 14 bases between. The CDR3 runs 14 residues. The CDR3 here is CASSLAGGGNGYTF. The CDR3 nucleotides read TGCGCCAGCAGCTTGGCCGGAGGGGGAAACGGCTACACCTTC.

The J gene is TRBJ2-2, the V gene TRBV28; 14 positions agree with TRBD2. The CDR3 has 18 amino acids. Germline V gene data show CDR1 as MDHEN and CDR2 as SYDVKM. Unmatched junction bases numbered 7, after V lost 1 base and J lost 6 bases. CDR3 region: CASSLFPATSGGAGELFF. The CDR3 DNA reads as TGTGCCAGCAGTTTATTCCCGGCGACTAGCGGGGGGGCCGGGGAGCTGTTTTTT.

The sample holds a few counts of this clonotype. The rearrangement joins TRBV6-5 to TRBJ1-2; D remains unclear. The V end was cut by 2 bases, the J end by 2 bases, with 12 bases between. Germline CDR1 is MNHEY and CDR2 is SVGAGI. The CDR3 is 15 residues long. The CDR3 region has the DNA TGTGCCAGCAGTTACAGGATGGGGAACAACTATGGCTACACCTTC. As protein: CASSYRMGNNYGYTF.

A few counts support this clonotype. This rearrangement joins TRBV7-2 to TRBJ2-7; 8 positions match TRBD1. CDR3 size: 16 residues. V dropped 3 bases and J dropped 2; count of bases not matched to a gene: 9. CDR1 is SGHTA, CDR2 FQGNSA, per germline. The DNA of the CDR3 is TGTGCCAGCAGCTTTCTGGAAGGGACAGGACCCTACGAGCAGTACTTC. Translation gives CASSFLEGTGPYEQYF. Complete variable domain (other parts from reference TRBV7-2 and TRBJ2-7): GAGVSQSPSNKVTEKGKDVELRCDPISGHTALYWYRQSLGQGLEFLIYFQGNSAPDKSGLPSDRFSAERTGGSVSTLTIQRTQQEDSAVYLCASSFLEGTGPYEQYFGPGTRLTVT.

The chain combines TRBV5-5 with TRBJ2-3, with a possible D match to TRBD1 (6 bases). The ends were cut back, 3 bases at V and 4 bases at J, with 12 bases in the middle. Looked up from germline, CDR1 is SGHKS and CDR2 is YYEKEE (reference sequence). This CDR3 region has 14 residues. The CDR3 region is CASSSQGRPDTQYF. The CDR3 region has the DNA TGTGCCAGCAGCTCACAGGGCCGACCAGATACGCAGTATTTT. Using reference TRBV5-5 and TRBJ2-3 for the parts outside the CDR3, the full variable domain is DAGVTQSPTHLIKTRGQQVTLRCSPISGHKSVSWYQQVLGQGPQFIFQYYEKEERGRGNFPDRFSARQFPNYSSELNVNALLLGDSALYLCASSSQGRPDTQYFGPGTRLTVL.

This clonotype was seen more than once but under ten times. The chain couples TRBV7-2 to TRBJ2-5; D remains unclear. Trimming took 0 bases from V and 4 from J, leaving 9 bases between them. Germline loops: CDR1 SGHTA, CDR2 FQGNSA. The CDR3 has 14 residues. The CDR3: CASSLAWARETQYF. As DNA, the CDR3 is TGTGCCAGCAGCTTAGCTTGGGCTAGAGAGACCCAGTACTTC.

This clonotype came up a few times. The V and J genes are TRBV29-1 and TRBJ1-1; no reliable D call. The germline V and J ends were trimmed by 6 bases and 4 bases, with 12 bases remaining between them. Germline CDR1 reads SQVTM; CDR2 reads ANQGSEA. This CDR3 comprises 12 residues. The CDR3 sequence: CSVTATGTEAFF. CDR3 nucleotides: TGCAGCGTGACGGCCACGGGCACTGAAGCTTTCTTT.

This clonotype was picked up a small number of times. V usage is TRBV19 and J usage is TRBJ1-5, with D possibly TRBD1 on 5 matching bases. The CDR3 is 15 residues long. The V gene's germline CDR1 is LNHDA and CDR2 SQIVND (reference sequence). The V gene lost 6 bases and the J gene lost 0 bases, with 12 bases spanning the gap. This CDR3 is CASRAGLYSNQPQHF. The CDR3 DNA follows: TGTGCCAGTAGGGCGGGGCTCTATAGCAATCAGCCCCAGCATTTT.